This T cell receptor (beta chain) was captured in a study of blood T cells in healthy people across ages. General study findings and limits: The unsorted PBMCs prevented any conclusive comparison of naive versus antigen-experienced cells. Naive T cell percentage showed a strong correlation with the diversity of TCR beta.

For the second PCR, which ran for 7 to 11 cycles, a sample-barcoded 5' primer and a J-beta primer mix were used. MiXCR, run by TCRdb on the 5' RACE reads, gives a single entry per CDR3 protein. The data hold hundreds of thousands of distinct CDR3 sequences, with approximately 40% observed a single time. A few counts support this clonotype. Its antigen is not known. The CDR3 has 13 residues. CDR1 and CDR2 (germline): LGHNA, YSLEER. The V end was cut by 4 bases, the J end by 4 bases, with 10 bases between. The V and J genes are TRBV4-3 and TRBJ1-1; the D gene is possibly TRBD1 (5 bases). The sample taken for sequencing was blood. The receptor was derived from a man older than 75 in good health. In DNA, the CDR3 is TGCGCCAGCAGCCCCGGGGGAAGCACTGAAGCTTTCTTT. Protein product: CASSPGGSTEAFF.